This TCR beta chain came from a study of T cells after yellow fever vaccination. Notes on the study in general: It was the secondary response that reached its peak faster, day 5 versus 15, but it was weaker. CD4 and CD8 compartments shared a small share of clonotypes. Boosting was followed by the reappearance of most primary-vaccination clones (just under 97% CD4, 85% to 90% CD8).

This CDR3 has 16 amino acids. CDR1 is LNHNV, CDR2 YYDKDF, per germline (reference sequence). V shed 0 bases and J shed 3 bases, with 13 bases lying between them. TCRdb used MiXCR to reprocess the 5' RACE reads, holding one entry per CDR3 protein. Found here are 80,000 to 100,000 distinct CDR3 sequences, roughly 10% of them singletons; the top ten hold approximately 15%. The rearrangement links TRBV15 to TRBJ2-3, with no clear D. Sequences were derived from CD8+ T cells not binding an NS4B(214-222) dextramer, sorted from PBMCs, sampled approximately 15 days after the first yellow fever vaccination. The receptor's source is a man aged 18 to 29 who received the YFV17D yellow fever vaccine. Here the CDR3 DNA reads TGTGCCACCAGCAGAGAGGGCCAGCTTAGGACAGATACGCAGTATTTT. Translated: CATSREGQLRTDTQYF.